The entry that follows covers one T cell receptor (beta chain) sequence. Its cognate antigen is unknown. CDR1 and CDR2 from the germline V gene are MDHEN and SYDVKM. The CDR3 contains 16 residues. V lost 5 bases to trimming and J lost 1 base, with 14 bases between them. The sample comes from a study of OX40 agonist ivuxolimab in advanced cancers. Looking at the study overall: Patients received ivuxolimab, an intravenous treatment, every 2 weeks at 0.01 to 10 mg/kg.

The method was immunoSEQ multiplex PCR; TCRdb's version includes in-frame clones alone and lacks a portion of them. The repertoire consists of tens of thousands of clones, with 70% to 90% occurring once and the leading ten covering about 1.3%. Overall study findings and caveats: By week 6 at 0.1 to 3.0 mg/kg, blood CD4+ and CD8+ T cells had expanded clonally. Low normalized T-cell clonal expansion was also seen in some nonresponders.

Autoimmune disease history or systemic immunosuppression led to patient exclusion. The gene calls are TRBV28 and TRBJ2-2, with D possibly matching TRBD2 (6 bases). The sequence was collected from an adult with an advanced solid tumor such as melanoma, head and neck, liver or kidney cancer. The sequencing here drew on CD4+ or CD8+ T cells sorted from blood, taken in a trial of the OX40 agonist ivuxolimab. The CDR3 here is CASSPNFSGNTGELFF. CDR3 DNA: TGTGCCAGCAGTCCCAACTTTAGCGGGAACACCGGGGAGCTGTTTTTT. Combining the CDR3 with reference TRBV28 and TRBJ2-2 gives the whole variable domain DVKVTQSSRYLVKRTGEKVFLECVQDMDHENMFWYRQDPGLGLRLIYFSYDVKMKEKGDIPEGYSVSREKKERFSLILESASTNQTSMYLCASSPNFSGNTGELFFGEGSRLTVL.